This T cell receptor (beta chain) was recovered during a study of beta chain features in type 1 diabetes. Study observations and caveats: Patients with Type 1 diabetes showed moderately but significantly shorter TCRB CDR3s in all four CD4+ subsets.

Purities over 95% were achieved in all sorted populations. This clone came up a few times. Antigen specificity is unknown. The ends lost 5 bases at V and 1 base at J; junction bases unmatched: 5. Germline-derived CDR1 and CDR2 are SEHNR and FQNEAQ (reference sequence). The CDR3 covers 15 residues. Every bit of the isolated RNA underwent reverse transcription, so sequencing read expressed TCRB transcripts. The data were produced by immunoSEQ multiplex PCR, yet TCRdb's version contains in-frame clones alone and is incomplete. This repertoire shows 200,000 to 250,000 clones, over 11% found once; its top ten account for 0.019%.

Sequencing used naive CD4+ T cells from blood. This chain links TRBV7-9 with TRBJ2-5; 9 bases are a match to TRBD2. The clonotype comes from a man under 40 with type 1 diabetes. This chain's CDR3 is CASSVLAGLQETQYF. In DNA, the CDR3 is TGTGCCAGCAGCGTGCTAGCGGGGCTCCAAGAGACCCAGTACTTC.